One and the same sample provided the 16 T cell receptor beta chains below, sequenced in a study of response to subunit inactivated influenza vaccine. One entry per CDR3 protein results from TCRdb running MiXCR on the RT-PCR reads. The table has 590,000 or so distinct CDR3 sequences, 13% to 15% seen once; the top ten hold approximately 7.6%. Sample: PBMCs from blood, taken about 14 days before vaccination. Receptor source: a middle-aged man who received an inactivated influenza vaccine.

In its sample, this clonotype was seen many times. The rearrangement uses TRBV9 and TRBJ1-4; a weak D match, TRBD1 (6 bases). Trimming removed 0 bases from V and 1 base from J, with 10 bases in between. The CDR3 is made up of 16 amino acids. Germline V CDR1 and CDR2: SGDLS, YYNGEE. Here the CDR3 reads CASSVAGGQTNEKLFF. CDR3 nucleotide sequence: TGTGCCAGCAGCGTAGCCGGGGGGCAAACTAATGAAAAACTGTTTTTT.

The table lists this clonotype with a few counts. The J gene is TRBJ2-3, the V gene TRBV12-3 or TRBV12-4, with no clear D. There are 13 residues in the CDR3. Deletions cut 3 bases from V and 2 bases from J, with 6 bases between. The CDR3: CASSFFHTDTQYF. The CDR3 nucleotides read TGTGCCAGCAGTTTCTTCCACACAGATACGCAGTATTTT.

This clonotype was counted ten times or more. The CDR3 region is CATSEAGQGSYNEQFF. In DNA form, the CDR3 reads TGTGCCACCAGTGAGGCAGGACAGGGGTCCTACAATGAGCAGTTCTTC. V usage is TRBV24-1 and J usage is TRBJ2-1; 9 positions agree with TRBD1. The length of the CDR3 is 16 residues. The J segment lost 1 base and the V segment lost 4 bases, leaving 4 bases of the junction unmatched. CDR1 KGHDR and CDR2 SFDVKD come from the germline V gene.

This clonotype has more than one count but fewer than ten. The chain is built from TRBV27 and TRBJ2-2; TRBD1 aligns across 10 bases. The CDR3 covers 18 residues. J lost 4 bases, V lost 3 bases, and 11 bases had no gene match. In germline, CDR1 is MNHEY, CDR2 SMNVEV (reference sequence). The CDR3 loop reads CASSFGLGGQGSTGELFF. The CDR3 DNA is TGTGCCAGCAGTTTTGGTTTGGGGGGACAGGGGAGCACCGGGGAGCTGTTTTTT.

This clonotype was seen only a few times. This chain connects TRBV24-1 to TRBJ2-5; D tentatively reads TRBD1 or TRBD2 (5 bases each). Germline CDR1 KGHDR, CDR2 SFDVKD. V lost 2 bases, J lost 1 base, and 13 bases lay in between. CDR3 length: 16 residues. The CDR3 region has the DNA TGTGCCACCAGTGATTCCGAGGGACCGCTCCAAGAGACCCAGTACTTC. Its protein product is CATSDSEGPLQETQYF.

The chain recombines TRBV9 with TRBJ2-5; D call uncertain. The CDR3 is 14 amino acids. The V gene lost 0 bases and the J gene lost 5 bases, with 11 bases spanning the gap. Germline V gene lookup returns CDR1 SGDLS and CDR2 YYNGEE. The CDR3 protein is CASSVDWGRETQYF. Written as DNA, the CDR3 is TGTGCCAGCAGCGTAGATTGGGGTCGGGAGACCCAGTACTTC. The entire variable domain, with the rest obtained from reference TRBV9 and TRBJ2-5, is as follows: DSGVTQTPKHLITATGQRVTLRCSPRSGDLSVYWYQQSLDQGLQFLIQYYNGEERAKGNILERFSAQQFPDLHSELNLSSLELGDSALYFCASSVDWGRETQYFGPGTRLLVL.

This clonotype was found a few times. The V gene is TRBV4-3, the J gene TRBJ1-1; D remains unclear. Germline V gives CDR1 LGHNA, CDR2 YSLEER. Trimming took off 0 bases at V and 0 bases at J, with 11 bases between the two ends. The CDR3 is 16 residues long. The CDR3 loop reads CASSQDPKRMNTEAFF. CDR3 coding DNA: TGCGCCAGCAGCCAAGACCCGAAGCGCATGAACACTGAAGCTTTCTTT.

Only a few counts were recorded for this clonotype. This chain connects TRBV4-3 to TRBJ2-3, with 10 bases that match TRBD2. Germline V gives CDR1 LGHNA, CDR2 YSLEER. The CDR3 spans 17 residues. Trimming removed 0 bases from V and 7 bases from J; junction bases left unmatched: 10. The CDR3 DNA sequence: TGCGCCAGCAGCCAAGAAGTTGGGATAGCGGGAGGAAATACGCAGTATTTT. As protein: CASSQEVGIAGGNTQYF.

This clonotype was recorded many times. The rearrangement links TRBV5-1 to TRBJ2-1; no firm D call. Germline loops: CDR1 SGHRS, CDR2 YFSETQ. Trimming took off 3 bases at V and 2 bases at J, with 15 bases between the two ends. The CDR3 contains 16 residues. The CDR3 coding sequence is TGCGCCAGCAGCTGGAGACCGAGCCGTACCTACAATGAGCAGTTCTTC. It encodes CASSWRPSRTYNEQFF.

This clonotype was recorded a few times. The rearrangement links TRBV7-9 to TRBJ1-3, with D perhaps TRBD1 (6 bases). Trimming pared 2 bases from V and 0 bases from J, leaving 14 bases between. Per germline, CDR1 SEHNR and CDR2 FQNEAQ (reference sequence). This CDR3 has 17 residues. The CDR3 spells CASSLFVRGSSGNTIYF. CDR3 DNA: TGTGCCAGCAGCTTATTCGTAAGGGGGTCCTCTGGAAACACCATATATTTT. Full variable domain (missing parts from reference TRBV7-9 and TRBJ1-3): DTGVSQNPRHKITKRGQNVTFRCDPISEHNRLYWYRQTLGQGPEFLTYFQNEAQLEKSRLLSDRFSAERPKGSFSTLEIQRTEQGDSAMYLCASSLFVRGSSGNTIYFGEGSWLTVV.

V gene TRBV5-5 combines with J gene TRBJ2-7; D remains ambiguous. Trimming removed 0 bases from V and 1 base from J, with 11 bases in between. The CDR3 has 15 amino acids. Germline V gives CDR1 SGHKS, CDR2 YYEKEE (reference sequence). The CDR3 nucleotides read TGTGCCAGCAGCTTGGGGGTAGGAACGTCCTACGAGCAGTACTTC. Its protein is CASSLGVGTSYEQYF.

This clonotype has a count of ten or more. The V call is TRBV29-1, the J call TRBJ2-5, with D perhaps TRBD1 or TRBD2 (5 bases each). The CDR3 consists of 14 residues. Trimming took off 4 bases at V and 7 bases at J, with 19 bases between the two ends. Germline V gene lookup returns CDR1 SQVTM and CDR2 ANQGSEA. In DNA, the CDR3 is TGCAGCGTTGCCGGGGCCAACGTAGAAAGGACCCAGTACTTC. This encodes CSVAGANVERTQYF.

This clonotype was seen a few times. The chain joins TRBV12-3 or TRBV12-4 to TRBJ2-7, with D perhaps matching TRBD1 (6 bases). With 5 bases removed from V and 2 bases from J, the gap between germline ends came to 16 bases. The length of the CDR3 is 15 residues. CDR3 nucleotide sequence: TGTGCCAGCAGTCCAGATGGCAGGGGCACCTACGAGCAGTACTTC. Translated, it gives CASSPDGRGTYEQYF.

V gene TRBV13 combines with J gene TRBJ1-2; no reliable D call. Germline CDR1 and CDR2: PRHDT and FYEKMQ (reference sequence). CDR3 size: 14 residues. With 2 bases removed from V and 8 bases from J, the gap between germline ends came to 15 bases. The CDR3 DNA sequence: TGTGCCAGCAGCTTATGGTCGGACTCTCCCGGCTACACCTTC. It translates to CASSLWSDSPGYTF.

V and J are TRBV2 and TRBJ2-2; 9 bases agree with TRBD1. Germline CDR1 reads SNHLY; CDR2 reads FYNNEI. The length of the CDR3 is 15 residues. J was trimmed by 6 bases and V by 6 bases; bases with no gene match: 8. This chain's CDR3 is CASRNQQGAAGELFF. As DNA, the CDR3 is TGTGCCAGCAGGAATCAACAGGGGGCCGCCGGGGAGCTGTTTTTT.

This clonotype has just a few counts. This chain links TRBV15 with TRBJ2-7; TRBD2 aligns across 10 bases. Trimming cost V 0 bases and J 3 bases; bases outside gene matches: 2. The germline V gene encodes CDR1 LNHNV and CDR2 YYDKDF (reference sequence). The CDR3 length is 15 residues. The CDR3 loop reads CATSREPSGSYEQYF. The CDR3 DNA reads TGTGCCACCAGCAGAGAACCTAGCGGGAGCTACGAGCAGTACTTC.